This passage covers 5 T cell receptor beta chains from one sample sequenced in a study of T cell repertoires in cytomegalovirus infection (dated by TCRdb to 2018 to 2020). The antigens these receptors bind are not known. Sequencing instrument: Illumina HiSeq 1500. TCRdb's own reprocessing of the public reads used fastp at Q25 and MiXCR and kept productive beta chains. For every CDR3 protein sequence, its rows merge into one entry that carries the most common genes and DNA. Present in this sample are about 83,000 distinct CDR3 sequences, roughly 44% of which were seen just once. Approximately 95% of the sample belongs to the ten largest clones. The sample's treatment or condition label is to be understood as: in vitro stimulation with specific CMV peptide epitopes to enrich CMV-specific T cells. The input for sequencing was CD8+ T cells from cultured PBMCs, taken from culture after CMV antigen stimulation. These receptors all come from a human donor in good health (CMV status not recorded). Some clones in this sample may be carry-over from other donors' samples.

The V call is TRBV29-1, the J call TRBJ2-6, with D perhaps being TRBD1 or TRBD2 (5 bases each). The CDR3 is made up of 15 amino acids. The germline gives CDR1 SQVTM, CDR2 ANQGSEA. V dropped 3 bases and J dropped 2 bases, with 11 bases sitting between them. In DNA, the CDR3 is TGCAGCGTTGAGGGACGGCAAGCTGGGGCCAACGTCCTGACTTTC. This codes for CSVEGRQAGANVLTF.

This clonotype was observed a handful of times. In DNA, the CDR3 is TGTGCCACCAGCAGAGATAGGTGGGGCGACGTGAACACTGAAGCTTTCTTT. It encodes CATSRDRWGDVNTEAFF. The V gene is TRBV15, the J gene TRBJ1-1; a weak D match, TRBD1 (5 bases). Germline CDR1 LNHNV, CDR2 YYDKDF (reference sequence). This CDR3 has 17 residues. Between the trimmed V and J ends, which lost 0 bases and 0 bases, there was a span of 14 bases.

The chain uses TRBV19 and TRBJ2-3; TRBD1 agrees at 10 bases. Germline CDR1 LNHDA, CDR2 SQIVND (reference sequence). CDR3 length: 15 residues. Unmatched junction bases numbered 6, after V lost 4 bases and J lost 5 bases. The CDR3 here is CASSTLGQGIDTQYF. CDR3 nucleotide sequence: TGTGCCAGTAGTACTTTGGGACAGGGGATAGATACGCAGTATTTT.

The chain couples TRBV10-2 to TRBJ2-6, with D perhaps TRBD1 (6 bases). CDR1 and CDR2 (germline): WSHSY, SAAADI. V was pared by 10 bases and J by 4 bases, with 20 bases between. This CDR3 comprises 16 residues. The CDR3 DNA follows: TGCGCCACCTACCACAGGGAAGTGGGGGGGGCCAACGTCCTGACTTTC. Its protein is CATYHREVGGANVLTF.

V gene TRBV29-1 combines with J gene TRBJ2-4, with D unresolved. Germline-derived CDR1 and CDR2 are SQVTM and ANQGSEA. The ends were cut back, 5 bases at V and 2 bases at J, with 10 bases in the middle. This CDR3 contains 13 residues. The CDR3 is CSVYTTTKNIQYF. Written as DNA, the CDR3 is TGCAGCGTTTATACCACAACCAAAAACATTCAGTACTTC.